The TCR beta chain described here comes from a study of graft-versus-host responses after intestinal transplantation. Across the whole study: Transplantation in recipients was multivisceral, liver-intestinal, or isolated intestinal. Study-wide points: Graft-donor T cell macrochimerism in patients accompanied high graft-versus-host to host-versus-graft clonal ratios in allografts. Detection of GvH clones occurred in recipient marrow, and some had their first appearance in ileum or blood.

Tissue from the graft was processed to free its intraepithelial and lamina propria lymphocytes. The method was immunoSEQ multiplex PCR; TCRdb's version includes in-frame clones alone and lacks a portion of them. The data show some 66,000 clones, around 86% seen once. This CDR3 has 15 amino acids. Germline CDR1 SGDLS, CDR2 YYNGEE. Trimming removed 0 bases at V and 2 bases at J, with 11 bases between. In the case of this clone: The antigen is undetermined.

The specimen was ileum tissue, collected more than 350 days after transplant. This receptor was taken from a human patient who received an intestinal transplant, so some T cells may come from the graft donor. The chain links TRBV9 to TRBJ1-2, with D hard to call. The CDR3 sequence is CASSVDVTYNYGYTF. The CDR3 DNA reads as TGTGCCAGCAGCGTAGATGTCACTTACAACTATGGCTACACCTTC.